A single T cell receptor (beta chain) is shown here with its context. Its antigen is currently unknown. The sample is drawn from a study of T cell responses to AZD1222 COVID-19 vaccine. Study outcomes and limitations: Regions left unmutated in variants are reportedly the target of nearly half of spike-specific TCRs. Spike-specific TCR repertoires showed rising breadth and depth after two AZD1222 doses.

Data came from immunoSEQ multiplex PCR; TCRdb stores just in-frame clones and leaves some out. Of under 200,000 clones in the sample, roughly 90% were seen once. The germline V gene has CDR1 MDHEN and CDR2 SYDVKM. CDR3 length equals 16 residues. V lost 3 bases, J lost 0 bases, and 12 bases lay in between. The sequence derives from an adult in good health. The sample in question was peripheral blood, obtained on day 0 of AZD1222 vaccination. The gene calls are TRBV28 and TRBJ1-5; D is unclear. Here the CDR3 reads CASSFAGGYSNQPQHF. For the CDR3, the DNA is TGTGCCAGCAGTTTTGCGGGAGGATATAGCAATCAGCCCCAGCATTTT.